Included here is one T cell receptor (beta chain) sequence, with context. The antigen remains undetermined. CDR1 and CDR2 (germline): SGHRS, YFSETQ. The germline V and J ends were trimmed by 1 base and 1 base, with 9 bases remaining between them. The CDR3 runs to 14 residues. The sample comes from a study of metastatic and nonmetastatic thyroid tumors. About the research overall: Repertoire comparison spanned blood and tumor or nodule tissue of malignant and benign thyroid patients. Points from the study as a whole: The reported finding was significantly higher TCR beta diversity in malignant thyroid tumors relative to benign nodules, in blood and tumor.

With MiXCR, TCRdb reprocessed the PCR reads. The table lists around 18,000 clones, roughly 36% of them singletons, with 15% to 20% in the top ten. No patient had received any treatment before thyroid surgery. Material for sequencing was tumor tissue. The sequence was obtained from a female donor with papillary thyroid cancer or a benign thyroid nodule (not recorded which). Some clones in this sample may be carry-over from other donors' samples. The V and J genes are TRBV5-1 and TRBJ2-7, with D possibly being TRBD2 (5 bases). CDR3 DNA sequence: TGCGCCAGCAGCTTGACCGGGATATCCTACGAGCAGTACTTC. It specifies CASSLTGISYEQYF.